Included here is one T cell receptor beta chain sequence, with context. The antigen remains undetermined. The data stem from a study of shared clonotypes between healthy human individuals. Points from the study as a whole: Sharing across four donors was highest in naive CD4 (around 5%) and lowest in memory CD8 (0.4%). Sampling covered nothing but blood. Tissue TCR repertoires likely differ from those found in blood.

CD45RO-negative, CCR7-selected cells formed the naive CD8 fraction, which excluded terminally differentiated effector memory CD45RA+ cells. When replicate PCRs were run on sorted subsets, they used approximately 210 ng DNA, about 30,000 T cell genomes. Produced via immunoSEQ multiplex PCR; TCRdb's table is partial and in-frame only. The table shows roughly 2 million clones, with 85% to 95% occurring only once. The germline V gene encodes CDR1 SEHNR and CDR2 FQNEAQ (reference sequence). Trimming removed 3 bases from V and 6 bases from J; junction bases left unmatched: 7. The CDR3 sequence is 14 residues long.

The sequenced sample was naive CD8+ T cells sorted from blood. V usage is TRBV7-9 and J usage is TRBJ1-1; 7 positions match TRBD1. This sequence was found in a man aged 18 to 35 in good health. CDR3 region: CASSFGQGGPEAFF. CDR3 DNA: TGTGCCAGCAGCTTTGGGCAGGGGGGACCTGAAGCTTTCTTT.